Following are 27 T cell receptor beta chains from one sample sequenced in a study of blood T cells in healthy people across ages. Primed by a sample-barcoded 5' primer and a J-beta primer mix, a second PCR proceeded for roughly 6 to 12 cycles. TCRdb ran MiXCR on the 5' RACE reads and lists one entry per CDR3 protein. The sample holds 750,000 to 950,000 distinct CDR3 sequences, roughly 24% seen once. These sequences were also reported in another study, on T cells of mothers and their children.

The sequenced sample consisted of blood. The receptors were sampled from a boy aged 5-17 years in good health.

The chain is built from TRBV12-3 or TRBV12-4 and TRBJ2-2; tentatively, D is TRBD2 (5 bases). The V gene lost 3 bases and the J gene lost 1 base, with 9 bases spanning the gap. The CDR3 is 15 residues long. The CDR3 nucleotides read TGTGCCAGCAGTTTGGGTCGGGGGAACACCGGGGAGCTGTTTTTT. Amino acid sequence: CASSLGRGNTGELFF.

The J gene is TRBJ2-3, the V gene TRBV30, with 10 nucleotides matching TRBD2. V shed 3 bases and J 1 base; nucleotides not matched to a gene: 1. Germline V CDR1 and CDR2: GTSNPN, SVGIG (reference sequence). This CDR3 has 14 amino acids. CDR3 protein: CAWRTSGGTDTQYF. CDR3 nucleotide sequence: TGTGCCTGGAGAACTAGCGGGGGCACAGATACGCAGTATTTT.

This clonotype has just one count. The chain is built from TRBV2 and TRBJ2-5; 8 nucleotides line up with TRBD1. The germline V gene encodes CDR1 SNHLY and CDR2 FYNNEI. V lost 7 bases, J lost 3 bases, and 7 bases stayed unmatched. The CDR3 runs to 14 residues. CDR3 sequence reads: CASTWTGKEETQYF. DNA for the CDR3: TGTGCCAGCACCTGGACAGGGAAGGAAGAGACCCAGTACTTC.

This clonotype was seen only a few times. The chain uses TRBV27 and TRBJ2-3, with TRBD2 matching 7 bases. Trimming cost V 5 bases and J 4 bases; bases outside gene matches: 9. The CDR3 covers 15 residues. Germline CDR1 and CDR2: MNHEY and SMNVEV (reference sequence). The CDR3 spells CASSLWGSGADTQYF. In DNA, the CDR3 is TGTGCCAGCAGTCTATGGGGGAGCGGGGCAGATACGCAGTATTTT.

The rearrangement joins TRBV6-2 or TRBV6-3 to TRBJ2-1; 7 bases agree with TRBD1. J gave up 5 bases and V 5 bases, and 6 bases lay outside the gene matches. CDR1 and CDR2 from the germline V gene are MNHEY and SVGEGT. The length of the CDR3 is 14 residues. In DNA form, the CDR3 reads TGTGCCAGCAGTGCCTGGGACAGCAACAATGAGCAGTTCTTC. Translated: CASSAWDSNNEQFF.

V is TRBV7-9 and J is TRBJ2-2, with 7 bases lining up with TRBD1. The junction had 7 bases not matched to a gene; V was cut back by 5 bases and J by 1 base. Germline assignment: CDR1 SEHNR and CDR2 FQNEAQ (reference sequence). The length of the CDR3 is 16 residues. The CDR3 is CASSPPGQENTGELFF. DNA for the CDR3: TGTGCCAGCAGCCCCCCAGGACAGGAGAACACCGGGGAGCTGTTTTTT.

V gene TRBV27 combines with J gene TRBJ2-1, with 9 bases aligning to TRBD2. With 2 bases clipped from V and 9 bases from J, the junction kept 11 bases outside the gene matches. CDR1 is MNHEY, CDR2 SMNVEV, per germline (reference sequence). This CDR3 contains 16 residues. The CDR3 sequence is CASSLLLAGGPGEQFF. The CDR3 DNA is TGTGCCAGCAGTTTACTTCTGGCGGGGGGGCCGGGTGAGCAGTTCTTC.

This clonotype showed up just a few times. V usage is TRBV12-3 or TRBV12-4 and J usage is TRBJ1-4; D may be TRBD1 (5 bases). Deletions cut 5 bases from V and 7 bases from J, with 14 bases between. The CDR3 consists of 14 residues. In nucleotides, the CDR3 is TGTGCCAGCAGTCAACATGGGACTTTTGAAAAACTGTTTTTT. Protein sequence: CASSQHGTFEKLFF.

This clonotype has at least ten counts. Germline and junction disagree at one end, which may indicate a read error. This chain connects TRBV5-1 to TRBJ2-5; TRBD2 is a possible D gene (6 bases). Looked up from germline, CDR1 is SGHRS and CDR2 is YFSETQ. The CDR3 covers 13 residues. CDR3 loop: CASSLGGRETQYF. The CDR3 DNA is TGTGCCAGCAGCTTAGGAGGGAGAGAGACCCAGTACTTC. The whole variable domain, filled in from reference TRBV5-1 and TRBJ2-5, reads KAGVTQTPRYLIKTRGQQVTLSCSPISGHRSVSWYQQTPGQGLQFLFEYFSETQRNKGNFPGRFSGRQFSNSRSEMNVSTLELGDSALYLCASSLGGRETQYFGPGTRLLVL.

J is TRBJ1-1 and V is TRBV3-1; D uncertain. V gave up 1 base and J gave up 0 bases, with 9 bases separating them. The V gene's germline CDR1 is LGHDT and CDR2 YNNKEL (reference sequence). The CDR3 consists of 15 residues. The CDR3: CASSQGAKLNTEAFF. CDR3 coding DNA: TGTGCCAGCAGCCAAGGGGCCAAACTGAACACTGAAGCTTTCTTT.

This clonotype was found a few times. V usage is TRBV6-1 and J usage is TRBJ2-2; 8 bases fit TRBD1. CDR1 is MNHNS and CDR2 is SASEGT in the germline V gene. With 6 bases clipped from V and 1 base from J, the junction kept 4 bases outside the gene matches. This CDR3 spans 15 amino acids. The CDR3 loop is CASSGQGRNTGELFF. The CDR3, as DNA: TGTGCCAGCAGCGGACAGGGTAGGAACACCGGGGAGCTGTTTTTT.

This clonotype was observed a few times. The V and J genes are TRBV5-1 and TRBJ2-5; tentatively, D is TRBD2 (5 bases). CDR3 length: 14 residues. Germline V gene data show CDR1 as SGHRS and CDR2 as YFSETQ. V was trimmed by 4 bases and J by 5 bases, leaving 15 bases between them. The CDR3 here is CASSGAVTGETQYF. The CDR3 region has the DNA TGCGCCAGCAGCGGAGCGGTCACGGGGGAGACCCAGTACTTC.

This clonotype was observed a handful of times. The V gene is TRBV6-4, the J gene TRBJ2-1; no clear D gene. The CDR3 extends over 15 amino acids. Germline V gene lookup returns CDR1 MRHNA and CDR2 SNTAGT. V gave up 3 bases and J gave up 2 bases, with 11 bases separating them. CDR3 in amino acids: CASSESQETYNEQFF. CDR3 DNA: TGTGCCAGCAGTGAATCCCAGGAGACCTACAATGAGCAGTTCTTC.

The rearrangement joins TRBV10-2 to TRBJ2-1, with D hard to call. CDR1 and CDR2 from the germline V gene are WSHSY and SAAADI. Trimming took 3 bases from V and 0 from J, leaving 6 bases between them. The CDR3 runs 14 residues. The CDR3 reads CASSDCVSYNEQFF. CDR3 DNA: TGCGCCAGCAGTGACTGTGTCTCCTACAATGAGCAGTTCTTC.

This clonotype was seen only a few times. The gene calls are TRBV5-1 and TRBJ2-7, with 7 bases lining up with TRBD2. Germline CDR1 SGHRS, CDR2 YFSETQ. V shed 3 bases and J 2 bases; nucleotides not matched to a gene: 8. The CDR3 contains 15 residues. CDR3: CASSSRLAGAYEQYF. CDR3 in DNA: TGCGCCAGCAGCTCAAGACTAGCTGGGGCCTACGAGCAGTACTTC.

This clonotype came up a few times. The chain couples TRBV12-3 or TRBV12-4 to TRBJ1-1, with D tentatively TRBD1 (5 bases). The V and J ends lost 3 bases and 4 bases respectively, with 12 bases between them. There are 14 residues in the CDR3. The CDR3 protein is CASSLGGQGTEAFF. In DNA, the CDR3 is TGTGCCAGCAGTTTGGGGGGTCAAGGCACTGAAGCTTTCTTT.

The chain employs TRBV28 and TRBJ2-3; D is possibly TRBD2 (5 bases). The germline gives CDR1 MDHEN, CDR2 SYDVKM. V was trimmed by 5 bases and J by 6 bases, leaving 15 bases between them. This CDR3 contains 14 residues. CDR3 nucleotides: TGTGCCAGCAGTACCCGAGGCGGGTCGGATACGCAGTATTTT. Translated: CASSTRGGSDTQYF.

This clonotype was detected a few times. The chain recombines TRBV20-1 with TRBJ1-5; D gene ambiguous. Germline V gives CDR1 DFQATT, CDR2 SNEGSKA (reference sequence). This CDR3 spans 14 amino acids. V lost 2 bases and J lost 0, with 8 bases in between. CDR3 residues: CSARQLGSNQPQHF. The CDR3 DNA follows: TGCAGTGCTAGACAGCTCGGTAGCAATCAGCCCCAGCATTTT.

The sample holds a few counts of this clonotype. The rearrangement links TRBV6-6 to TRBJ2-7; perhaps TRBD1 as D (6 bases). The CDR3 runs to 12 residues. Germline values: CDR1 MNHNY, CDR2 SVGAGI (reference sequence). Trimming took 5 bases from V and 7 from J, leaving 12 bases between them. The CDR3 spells CASSDRSGEQYF. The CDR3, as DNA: TGTGCCAGCAGTGACAGGAGTGGGGAGCAGTACTTC.

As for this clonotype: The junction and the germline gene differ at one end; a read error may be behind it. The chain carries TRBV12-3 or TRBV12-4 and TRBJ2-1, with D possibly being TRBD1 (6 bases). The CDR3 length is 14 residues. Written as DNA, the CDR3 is TGTGCCAGCACTCTGGACAGCGGCTACAGTGAGCAGTTCTTC. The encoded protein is CASTLDSGYSEQFF.

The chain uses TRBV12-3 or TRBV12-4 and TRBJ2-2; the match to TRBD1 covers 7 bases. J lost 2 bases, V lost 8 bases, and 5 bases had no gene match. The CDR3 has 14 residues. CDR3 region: CASGQDTNTGELFF. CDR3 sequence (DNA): TGTGCCAGCGGACAGGACACCAACACCGGGGAGCTGTTTTTT.

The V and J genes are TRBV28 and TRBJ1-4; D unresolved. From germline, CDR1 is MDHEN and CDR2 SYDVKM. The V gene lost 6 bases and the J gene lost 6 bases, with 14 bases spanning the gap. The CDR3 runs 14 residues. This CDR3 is CASRRPRGDEKLFF. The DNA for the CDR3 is TGTGCCAGCAGAAGACCTCGCGGAGATGAAAAACTGTTTTTT.

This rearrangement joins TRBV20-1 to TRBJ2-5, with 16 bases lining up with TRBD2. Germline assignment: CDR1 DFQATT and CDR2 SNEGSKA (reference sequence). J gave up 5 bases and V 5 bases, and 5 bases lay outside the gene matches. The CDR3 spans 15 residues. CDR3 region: CSAPGLAGGLETQYF. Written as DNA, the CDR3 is TGCAGTGCTCCGGGACTAGCGGGGGGGCTTGAGACCCAGTACTTC.

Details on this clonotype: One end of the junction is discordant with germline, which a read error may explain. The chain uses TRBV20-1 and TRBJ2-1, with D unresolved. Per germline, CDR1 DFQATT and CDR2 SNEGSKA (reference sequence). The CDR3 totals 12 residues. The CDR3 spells CSASHPHKEQFF. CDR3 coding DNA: TGCAGTGCTAGTCACCCGCACAAGGAGCAGTTCTTC.

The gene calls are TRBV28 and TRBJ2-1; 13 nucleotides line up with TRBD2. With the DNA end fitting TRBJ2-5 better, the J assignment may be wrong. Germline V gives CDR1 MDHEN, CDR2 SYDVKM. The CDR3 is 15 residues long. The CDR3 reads CASSSGLAGLETQYF. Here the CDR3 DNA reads TGTGCCAGCAGTTCGGGACTAGCGGGGCTGGAGACCCAGTACTTC.

The CDR3 reads CASSYGAGGFGKNIQYF. In DNA form, the CDR3 reads TGTGCCAGCAGTTACGGGGCAGGGGGCTTTGGCAAAAACATTCAGTACTTC. The rearrangement links TRBV6-5 to TRBJ2-4; TRBD1 matches at 8 bases. CDR1 and CDR2 from the germline V gene are MNHEY and SVGAGI. The V segment lost 2 bases and the J segment 3 bases; nucleotides outside the gene matches: 9. The CDR3 runs 17 residues.

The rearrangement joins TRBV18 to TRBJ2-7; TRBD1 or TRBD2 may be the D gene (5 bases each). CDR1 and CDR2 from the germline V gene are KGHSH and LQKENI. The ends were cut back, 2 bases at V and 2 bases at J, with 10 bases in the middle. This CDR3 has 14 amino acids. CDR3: CASSPGDGTYEQYF. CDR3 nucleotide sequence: TGTGCCAGCTCACCAGGGGACGGAACCTACGAGCAGTACTTC.